These 8 T cell receptor beta chains share one sample of origin, sequenced in a study of T cell responses to AZD1222 COVID-19 vaccine. Profiled with immunoSEQ multiplex PCR; TCRdb holds only in-frame clones, not every one. The table lists about 100,000 clones, approximately 89% of them singletons. The input for sequencing was peripheral blood, taken 28 days after the second AZD1222 dose. The source of these receptors is an adult who received the AZD1222 COVID-19 vaccine.

The chain carries TRBV27 and TRBJ1-1, with unresolved D. The CDR3 runs 14 residues. Germline CDR1 reads MNHEY; CDR2 reads SMNVEV (reference sequence). The ends were cut back, 0 bases at V and 5 bases at J, with 10 bases in the middle. The CDR3 DNA sequence: TGTGCCAGCAGTTTATCTTGGGCAGTGACTGAAGCTTTCTTT. Protein product: CASSLSWAVTEAFF.

This clone is a singleton in its sample. As DNA, the CDR3 is TGTGCCAGCAGCCAAGGCTGGGATACGAACGAGCAGTACTTC. It yields the protein CASSQGWDTNEQYF. The V call is TRBV3-1 (or the pseudogene TRBV3-2), the J call TRBJ2-7; D remains unclear. The germline V gene has CDR1 LGHDT and CDR2 YNNKEL (reference sequence). The V and J ends lost 1 base and 5 bases respectively, with 12 bases between them. The CDR3 covers 14 residues.

The chain employs TRBV29-1 and TRBJ2-5; TRBD1 matches at 8 bases. V lost 6 bases and J lost 4; bases outside the gene matches: 7. CDR1 SQVTM and CDR2 ANQGSEA come from the germline V gene. The CDR3 consists of 13 residues. CDR3 coding DNA: TGCAGCGTCGGACAGGGAGGTCTAGAGACCCAGTACTTC. Translation: CSVGQGGLETQYF.

V and J are TRBV25-1 and TRBJ1-3, with unresolved D. CDR1 is MGHDK and CDR2 is SYGVNS in the germline V gene. V was pared by 8 bases and J by 3 bases, with 5 bases between. The CDR3 spans 11 residues. The CDR3 region has the DNA TGTGCCAGCGGCTTTGGAAACACCATATATTTT. Protein sequence: CASGFGNTIYF.

The V call is TRBV15, the J call TRBJ1-4, with 7 bases that match TRBD1. Germline V gene sequence: CDR1 LNHNV, CDR2 YYDKDF (reference sequence). This CDR3 is built from 15 residues. Trimming removed 4 bases from V and 2 bases from J; junction bases left unmatched: 4. CDR3 residues: CATSTQTGTNEKLFF. The CDR3 DNA reads as TGTGCCACCAGCACTCAGACAGGGACTAATGAAAAACTGTTTTTT.

This clone showed up just once. The chain couples TRBV28 to TRBJ2-7; 8 bases align to TRBD1. CDR3 size: 13 residues. Germline CDR1 and CDR2: MDHEN and SYDVKM. V trimming: 6 bases; J trimming: 4 bases; junction bases outside the gene matches: 5. DNA for the CDR3: TGTGCCAGCAGGGGCAGGGGGCAGTACGAGCAGTACTTC. It codes for CASRGRGQYEQYF.

V and J are TRBV3-1 (or the pseudogene TRBV3-2) and TRBJ1-2, with D possibly matching TRBD1 (5 bases). The CDR3 contains 13 residues. Looked up from germline, CDR1 is LGHDT and CDR2 is YNNKEL (reference sequence). V was shortened by 3 bases and J by 10 bases, with 15 bases between the two germline ends. CDR3: CASSQPGTFLYTF. Written as DNA, the CDR3 is TGTGCCAGCAGCCAGCCCGGGACTTTCCTCTACACCTTC.

The chain has TRBV12-3 or TRBV12-4 and TRBJ2-7; a weak D match, TRBD1 (5 bases). The CDR3 is 12 amino acids. The V gene lost 5 bases and the J gene lost 5 bases, with 10 bases spanning the gap. The DNA for the CDR3 is TGTGCCAGCAGTCCGACAGTCAACGAGCAGTACTTC. Translation gives CASSPTVNEQYF.